The rows below give T cell receptor beta chains drawn from one sample of a study of blood T cell repertoires in COVID-19. Clones were sequenced by immunoSEQ multiplex PCR, and TCRdb holds only the in-frame ones, with some missing. The table shows fewer than 150,000 clones, with roughly four fifths occurring only once. The sample taken for sequencing was peripheral blood. The receptors here all came from a woman older than 75 in a cohort sampled during active or convalescent COVID-19. CDR3s include the opening cysteine and the closing phenylalanine or tryptophan. Fields, in order: J gene, D gene, V gene, clone size, CDR3 protein, CDR3 DNA. A D gene is named only where the DNA matches it firmly. Not all rows give a size; the values are once, few, many and, for expanded clones, a class.

TRBJ2-5	-	TRBV18	-	CASSPPSSEETQYF	TGTGCCAGCTCACCCCCCTCCTCTGAAGAGACCCAGTACTTC
TRBJ2-2	-	TRBV12-3/TRBV12-4	-	CASNPQDTGELFF	TGTGCCAGCAACCCACAGGACACCGGGGAGCTGTTTTTT
TRBJ2-3	TRBD1	TRBV24-1	-	CATSDLGGQTDTQYF	TGTGCCACCAGTGATTTGGGGGGACAGACAGATACGCAGTATTTT
TRBJ1-4	-	TRBV19	-	CASSIGGRTNEKLFF	TGTGCCAGTAGTATTGGAGGGCGGACGAATGAAAAACTGTTTTTT
TRBJ1-1	-	TRBV5-6	-	CASINRVHTEAFF	TGTGCCAGCATCAACAGGGTTCACACTGAAGCTTTCTTT
TRBJ1-2	-	TRBV30	once	CACYVYGYTF	TGTGCCTGTTATGTCTATGGCTACACCTTC
TRBJ1-1	-	TRBV28	-	CASSSSPVLLTEAFF	TGTGCCAGCAGTTCCTCCCCGGTTTTACTGACTGAAGCTTTCTTT
TRBJ1-5	-	TRBV3-1/TRBV3-2	-	CASSSIEDQGGHQPQHF	TGTGCCAGCAGCTCGATCGAAGACCAGGGCGGACACCAGCCCCAGCATTTT
TRBJ2-5	TRBD2	TRBV7-6	-	CASSLLLAGVQETQYF	TGTGCCAGCAGCTTATTGCTAGCGGGGGTACAAGAGACCCAGTACTTC
TRBJ2-2	-	TRBV29-1	-	CSVEGAGRGTGELFF	TGCAGCGTTGAAGGCGCAGGGAGGGGGACCGGGGAGCTGTTTTTT
TRBJ1-2	TRBD1	TRBV25-1	-	CASRETGSYGYTF	TGTGCCAGCAGAGAGACAGGGAGCTATGGCTACACCTTC
TRBJ1-3	-	TRBV7-2	-	CASSPYSSSGNTIYF	TGTGCCAGCAGCCCGTATTCCAGCTCTGGAAACACCATATATTTT
TRBJ1-1	-	TRBV29-1	-	CSVEDTTTFMNTEAFF	TGCAGCGTTGAAGACACAACCACCTTCATGAACACTGAAGCTTTCTTT
TRBJ1-2	-	TRBV4-2	-	CASSQDSGVGGYTF	TGTGCCAGCAGCCAAGATTCCGGGGTTGGGGGCTACACCTTC
TRBJ2-7	TRBD1	TRBV30	once	CAWSESGTGGHEQYF	TGTGCCTGGAGTGAATCCGGGACAGGGGGGCACGAGCAGTACTTC
TRBJ2-7	-	TRBV2	many	CASSEYRVYEQYF	TGTGCCAGCAGTGAATACAGGGTGTACGAGCAGTACTTC
TRBJ1-5	-	TRBV5-1	few	CASSPGGVYSNQPQHF	TGCGCCAGCAGCCCTGGCGGGGTCTATAGCAATCAGCCCCAGCATTTT
TRBJ1-2	-	TRBV29-1	-	CSAWTGRGNYGYTF	TGCAGCGCCTGGACCGGCCGAGGGAACTATGGCTACACCTTC
TRBJ1-1	-	TRBV4-2	medium-sized	CASSRTGNTEAFF	TGTGCCAGCAGCCGAACAGGGAACACTGAAGCTTTCTTT
TRBJ1-1	-	TRBV5-1	-	CASSLGVANTEAFF	TGCGCCAGCAGCTTGGGGGTAGCGAACACTGAAGCTTTCTTT
TRBJ1-2	-	TRBV4-1	-	CASSLKDSYGYTF	TGCGCCAGCAGCCTAAAGGACAGCTATGGCTACACCTTC
TRBJ2-1	TRBD1	TRBV24-1	-	CATSDPGQSNNEQFF	TGTGCCACCAGTGATCCGGGACAGAGTAACAATGAGCAGTTCTTC
TRBJ1-5	-	TRBV4-3	-	CASSLTVSNQPQHF	TGCGCCAGCAGCCTGACAGTTAGCAATCAGCCCCAGCATTTT
TRBJ2-3	TRBD1	TRBV5-1	-	CASSPGQGGRTDTQYF	TGCGCCAGCAGCCCGGGACAGGGAGGGAGGACAGATACGCAGTATTTT
TRBJ2-7	-	TRBV6-5	-	CASTGQGYYEQYF	TGTGCCAGCACGGGACAAGGATACTACGAGCAGTACTTC
TRBJ2-5	TRBD2	TRBV28	-	CASSPTYGSGGIFFEEYF	TGTGCCAGCAGTCCGACCTATGGGAGCGGGGGAATTTTTTTTGAGGAGTACTTC
TRBJ1-6	TRBD1	TRBV6-2/TRBV6-3	-	CASSYALGTGYSPLHF	TGTGCCAGCAGTTACGCACTCGGGACAGGGTATTCACCCCTCCACTTT
TRBJ1-5	-	TRBV10-3	-	CAISESPGRSPQHF	TGTGCCATCAGTGAGTCGCCAGGCCGCTCGCCCCAGCATTTT
TRBJ2-2	-	TRBV27	-	CASSLNSGTNTGELFF	TGTGCCAGCAGTTTAAACTCAGGGACGAACACCGGGGAGCTGTTTTTT
TRBJ2-3	TRBD2	TRBV18	few	CASSPRAGVSPDTQYF	TGTGCCAGCTCACCGCGGGCGGGGGTCAGCCCAGATACGCAGTATTTT
TRBJ1-3	-	TRBV6-2/TRBV6-3	-	CASSYSPGHLSGNTIYF	TGTGCCAGCAGTTACTCTCCCGGACACCTCTCTGGAAACACCATATATTTT
TRBJ1-2	-	TRBV7-8	-	CASSLPRVPMRGYTF	TGTGCCAGCAGCTTACCCCGCGTTCCGATGAGGGGCTACACCTTC
TRBJ1-1	-	TRBV2	few	CASSELRAGDTEAFF	TGTGCCAGCAGTGAGTTGAGGGCAGGGGACACTGAAGCTTTCTTT
TRBJ2-3	TRBD2	TRBV2	-	CASNRLAADTQYF	TGTGCCAGCAATCGACTAGCCGCAGATACGCAGTATTTT
TRBJ2-2	-	TRBV3-1/TRBV3-2	-	CASSLLGGANTGELFF	TGTGCCAGCAGCCTCCTCGGGGGTGCGAACACCGGGGAGCTGTTTTTT
TRBJ1-1	TRBD1	TRBV12-5	-	CASGSTGLSEAFF	TGTGCTAGTGGTTCGACAGGGCTCTCTGAAGCTTTCTTT
TRBJ1-1	-	TRBV28	-	CASSLTTGEAFF	TGTGCCAGCAGTTTAACGACTGGAGAAGCTTTCTTT
TRBJ2-2	TRBD2	TRBV4-3	-	CASSAISGTNTGELFF	TGCGCCAGCAGCGCCATCAGCGGGACTAACACCGGGGAGCTGTTTTTT
TRBJ1-4	-	TRBV11-2	-	CASSLFPPDATNEKLFF	TGTGCCAGCAGCTTATTTCCCCCAGATGCAACTAATGAAAAACTGTTTTTT
TRBJ2-7	-	TRBV5-1	once	CASSPWTPSYEQYF	TGCGCCAGCAGCCCCTGGACACCTTCCTACGAGCAGTACTTC
TRBJ2-2	TRBD1	TRBV10-3	few	CAIGATGGHGGELFF	TGTGCCATCGGCGCCACAGGGGGCCATGGCGGGGAGCTGTTTTTT
TRBJ2-3	TRBD1	TRBV5-1	-	CASSWTGRDTQYF	TGCGCCAGCAGCTGGACAGGGAGGGATACGCAGTATTTT
TRBJ1-6	-	TRBV10-3	-	CAIGNEVGSPLHF	TGTGCCATCGGAAACGAGGTGGGTTCACCCCTCCACTTT
TRBJ1-1	-	TRBV10-3	-	CAISESGRRAFF	TGTGCCATCAGTGAGTCGGGTCGGCGGGCTTTCTTT
TRBJ2-1	TRBD1	TRBV2	-	CASRGQGGWNEQFF	TGTGCCAGCAGGGGACAGGGAGGTTGGAATGAGCAGTTCTTC
TRBJ1-5	-	TRBV6-2/TRBV6-3	-	CASSYRRTATSNQPQHF	TGTGCCAGCAGTTACCGTAGGACAGCTACTAGCAATCAGCCCCAGCATTTT